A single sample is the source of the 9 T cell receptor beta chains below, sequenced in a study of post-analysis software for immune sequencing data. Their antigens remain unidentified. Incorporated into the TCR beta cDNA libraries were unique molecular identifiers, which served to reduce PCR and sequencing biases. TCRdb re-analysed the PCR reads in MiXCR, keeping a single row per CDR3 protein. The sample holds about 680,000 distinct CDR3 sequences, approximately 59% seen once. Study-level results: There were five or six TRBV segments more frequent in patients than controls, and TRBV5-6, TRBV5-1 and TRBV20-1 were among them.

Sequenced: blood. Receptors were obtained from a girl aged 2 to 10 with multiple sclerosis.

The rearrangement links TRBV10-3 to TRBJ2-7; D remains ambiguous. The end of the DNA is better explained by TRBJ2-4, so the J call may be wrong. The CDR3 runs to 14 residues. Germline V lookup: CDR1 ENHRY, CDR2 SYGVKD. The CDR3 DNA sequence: TGTGCCATCAGTGAAGGGTCAGCTAAAGACATTCAGTACTTC. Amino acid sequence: CAISEGSAKDIQYF.

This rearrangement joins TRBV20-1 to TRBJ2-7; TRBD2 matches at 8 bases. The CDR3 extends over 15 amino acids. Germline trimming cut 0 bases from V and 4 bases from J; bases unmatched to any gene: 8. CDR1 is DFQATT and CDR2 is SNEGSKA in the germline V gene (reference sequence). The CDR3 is CSARDPAGDGYEQYF. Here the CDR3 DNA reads TGCAGTGCTAGAGATCCAGCGGGAGACGGGTACGAGCAGTACTTC.

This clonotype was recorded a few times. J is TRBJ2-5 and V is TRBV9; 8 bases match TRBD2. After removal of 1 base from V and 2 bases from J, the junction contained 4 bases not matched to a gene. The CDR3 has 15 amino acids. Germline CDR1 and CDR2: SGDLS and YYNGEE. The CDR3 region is CASSVQAGVQETQYF. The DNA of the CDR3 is TGTGCCAGCAGCGTACAAGCGGGAGTACAAGAGACCCAGTACTTC.

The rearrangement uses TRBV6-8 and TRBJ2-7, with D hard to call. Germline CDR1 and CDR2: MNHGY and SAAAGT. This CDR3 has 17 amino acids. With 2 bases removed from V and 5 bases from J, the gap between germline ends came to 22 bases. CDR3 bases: TGTGCCAGCAGTTACGCCCGATCTCAGCGACAACACAACGAGCAGTACTTC. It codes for CASSYARSQRQHNEQYF.

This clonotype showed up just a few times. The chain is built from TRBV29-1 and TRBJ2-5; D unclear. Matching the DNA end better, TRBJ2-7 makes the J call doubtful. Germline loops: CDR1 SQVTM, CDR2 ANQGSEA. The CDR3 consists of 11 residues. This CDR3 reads CRPWESYEQYF. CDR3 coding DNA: TGCCGGCCGTGGGAATCATACGAGCAGTACTTC.

The CDR3 here is CASRAETRSTQYF. In DNA, the CDR3 is TGTGCCAGCAGGGCTGAGACTAGATCTACGCAGTATTTT. The chain uses TRBV2 and TRBJ2-3; TRBD2 is a possible D gene (6 bases). The germline V gene has CDR1 SNHLY and CDR2 FYNNEI. The CDR3 has 13 residues. With 6 bases removed from V and 8 bases from J, the gap between germline ends came to 15 bases.

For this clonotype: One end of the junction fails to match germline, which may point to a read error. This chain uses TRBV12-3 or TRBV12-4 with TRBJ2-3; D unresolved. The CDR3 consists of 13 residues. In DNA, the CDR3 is TGTGCCAGCAGTTTTCTTAGAACAGATGCGCAGTATTTT. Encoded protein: CASSFLRTDAQYF.

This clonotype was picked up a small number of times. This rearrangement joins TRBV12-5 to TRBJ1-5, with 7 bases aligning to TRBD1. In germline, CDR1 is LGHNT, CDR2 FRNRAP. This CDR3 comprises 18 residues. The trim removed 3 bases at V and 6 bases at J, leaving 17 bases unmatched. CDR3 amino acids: CASGFVFPMTGNTQPQHF. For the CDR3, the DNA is TGTGCTAGTGGTTTCGTTTTCCCCATGACAGGGAACACTCAGCCCCAGCATTTT.

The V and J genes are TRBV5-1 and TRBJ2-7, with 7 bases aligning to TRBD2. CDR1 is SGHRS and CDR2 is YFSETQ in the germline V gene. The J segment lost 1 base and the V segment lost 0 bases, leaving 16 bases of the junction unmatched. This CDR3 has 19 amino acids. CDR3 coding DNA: TGCGCCAGCAGCTTGGCCGTGGGGAGGGGAGGCCGCCGTTCCTACGAGCAGTACTTC. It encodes CASSLAVGRGGRRSYEQYF.